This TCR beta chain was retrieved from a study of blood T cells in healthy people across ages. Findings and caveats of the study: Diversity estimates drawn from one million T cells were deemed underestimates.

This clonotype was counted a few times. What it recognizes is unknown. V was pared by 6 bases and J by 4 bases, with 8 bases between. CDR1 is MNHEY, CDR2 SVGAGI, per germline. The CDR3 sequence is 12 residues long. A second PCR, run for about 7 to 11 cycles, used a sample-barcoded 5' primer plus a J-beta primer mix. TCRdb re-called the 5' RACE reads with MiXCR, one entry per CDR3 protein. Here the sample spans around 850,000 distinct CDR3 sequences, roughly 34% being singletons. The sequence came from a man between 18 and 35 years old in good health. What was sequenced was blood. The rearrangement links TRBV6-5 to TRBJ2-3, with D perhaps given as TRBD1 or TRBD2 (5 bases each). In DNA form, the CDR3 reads TGTGCCAGCAGGGGGGTGTCAGATACGCAGTATTTT. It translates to CASRGVSDTQYF.